This T cell receptor beta chain is from a study of blood T cells in healthy people across ages (dated by TCRdb to the mid-2010s). With regard to the full study: Template switching captured roughly one uniquely barcoded TCR beta cDNA molecule per two T cells in model experiments. To avoid experimental bias, donors of different ages were distributed randomly across sequencing lanes. To track age-related changes in TCR beta repertoire diversity, the study relied on deep sequencing normalized with unique cDNA molecular identifiers. For two donors (one aged 18 to 30 and one aged 80 or older), the study analyzed two additional independent replicas of 1 million unique cDNA reads from the same blood draw. Four age groups were formed from the donors: young (average 16 years), middle-aged (approximately 40), aged (roughly 56) and long-lived (82).

As to this clonotype: What antigen it recognizes has not been identified. Base qualities are not at hand, and no much larger clone is one base apart.

Looking up the germline V gene (reference sequence) yields CDR1 DFQATT and CDR2 SNEGSKA. Reading from cysteine to phenylalanine, the CDR3 counts 15 amino acids. Here the CDR3 DNA is all that survives: 45 bases in frame from base 1. Trimming leaves V shorter by 2 bases and J shorter by 0 bases, with the junction holding 3 bases beyond the gene matches. Donors were 40 or so systemically healthy Caucasian individuals from Russia aged roughly 6 to 95 years. Each donor gave approximately 9.3 milliliters of peripheral blood, collected into EDTA-treated Vacutainer tubes. Ficoll-Paque density-gradient centrifugation was used to isolate PBMCs, with at least 7 million per sample. Trizol reagent was used to extract total RNA from PBMCs, with at least 5.5 micrograms per sample. For every donor, an aliquot of PBMCs went through flow cytometry to measure the percentages of naive CD45RAhigh/CD27high T cells. Broad study findings and their caveats: Observed TCR beta diversity per million T cells fell roughly linearly with age, and a significant reduction was already apparent by age roughly 40. A strong correlation was found between observed TCR beta diversity and the percentage of naive T cells measured by flow cytometry. Donor CMV infection status was unknown, potentially confounding age-related changes in expanded clonotypes. Estimates of total diversity from one million sequenced T cells were regarded as lower bounds and underestimates. Since profiling was done on bulk unsorted PBMCs, naive and antigen-experienced compartments could not be conclusively compared. Compared with the aged group, more naive CD4+ T cells, fewer expanded clones and increased TCR diversity were shown by the long-lived group, suggesting age selection.

The library was produced with 5' RACE. Reads for this sample came from an Illumina HiSeq 2500. A second roughly 6 to 12 cycle PCR used a sample-barcoded 5' primer and a J-beta primer mix. A unique molecular identifier was introduced onto each TCR beta cDNA molecule by a template-switch 5' adaptor carrying 12 random nucleotides. Each sample yielded at least 3 million CDR3-containing paired-end reads. The Mint cDNA synthesis kit, primed by a TRBC-specific oligonucleotide, was used to synthesize first-strand cDNA from all RNA. After uracil-DNA glycosylase treatment, a first 18-cycle PCR used universal primers M1SS and BC2_uni_R on all cDNA. Per the source publication's procedure: For normalization, 1 million high-quality reads were randomly selected from each sample, with every read carrying a distinct molecular identifier. Instead of being binned into consensus sequences, reads that shared molecular identifiers were thrown out. MiTCR, set to a Q25 quality threshold and the strictest error-elimination algorithm, was used for CDR3 identification, clonotype clustering and error correction. A nonparametric unseen species model with Euler transformation was used to estimate lower-bound total TCR beta diversity. Using fastp at Q25 and MiXCR, TCRdb reprocessed the public reads and kept productive beta chains. Rows matching on CDR3 protein sequence are summarized as one entry with the most common DNA and genes. The V and J calls come from TCRdb's annotation, not from the publication. This sample lists 1.5 million to 2 million distinct CDR3 sequences; roughly 50% were detected once. Jointly, the top ten make up approximately 2% of the sample.

The specimen sequenced was blood. This TCR derives from a woman aged 40 to 50 in good health. The chain was built from TRBV20-1 and TRBJ2-2, with 7 junctional bases fitting TRBD1. This receptor carries the CDR3 CSARRDSTNTGELFF. At the DNA level, the sequence is TGCAGTGCTAGACGGGACAGCACGAACACCGGGGAGCTGTTTTTT.